This T cell receptor (beta chain) was obtained from a study of regulatory T cells in long-lasting Graves disease. Study-wide results and caveats: The analysis examined peripheral blood only and excluded thyroid tissue.

This clonotype was counted at least ten times. Its antigen is not known. Libraries of TCR beta came from iRepertoire HTBI primers plus Arm-PCR of CDR3 regions. TCRdb reprocessed the multiplex PCR reads with MiXCR, giving one entry per CDR3 protein. The sample lists some 230,000 distinct CDR3 sequences, around 19% occurring once. Between the trimmed V and J ends, which lost 4 bases and 2 bases, there was a span of 15 bases. The germline V gene has CDR1 SQVTM and CDR2 ANQGSEA. The CDR3 length is 14 residues. Time point defined: newly diagnosed GD, antithyroid drugs for less than 3 months. PBMC-extracted RNA yielded the TCR library.

This receptor was identified in a female donor with Graves disease. V and J are TRBV29-1 and TRBJ2-7; D gene ambiguous. Material: peripheral blood mononuclear cells (PBMCs), obtained at new diagnosis, from a patient treated with antithyroid drugs. The CDR3 sequence is CSVGPHVGTYEQYF. The CDR3 DNA follows: TGCAGCGTTGGTCCCCATGTGGGAACCTACGAGCAGTACTTC.